This entry lists 11 T cell receptor beta chains sequenced from one sample in a study of CD4 T cells in lung cancer. No antigens are known for them. TCRdb keeps only in-frame clones here, not all; method: immunoSEQ multiplex PCR. The data contain 200 or so clones, over 70% of them singletons. After around 12 days with mutant 27-mer peptides, PBMCs were restimulated with peptide-pulsed autologous B cells. The sorted cells were live T cells secreting IFNgamma after restimulation with peptide-pulsed B cells. Limiting-dilution expansion used approximately 3 or 10 sorted cells per well for roughly 14 to 22 days. Sequenced input: a CD4+ T cell line or clone grown in culture. These receptors were obtained from a woman aged 55-69 years with non-small cell lung cancer. Some clones in this sample may be carry-over from other donors' samples.

This chain links TRBV22-1 with TRBJ1-2. TRBV22-1 is reported as a pseudogene. CDR3 length: 16 residues. As DNA, the CDR3 is TGTCCTGGGAGGGTTTATGGAGCGAGAAAGACCTATGGCTACACCTTC. Protein product: CPGRVYGARKTYGYTF.

The V gene is TRBV5-1, the J gene TRBJ2-3; either TRBD1 or TRBD2 may supply D (5 bases each). Germline assignment: CDR1 SGHRS and CDR2 YFSETQ. This CDR3 contains 15 residues. Trimming removed 3 bases from V and 4 bases from J, with 15 bases in between. CDR3 protein: CASSSTVVGADTQYF. CDR3 DNA: TGCGCCAGCAGCTCGACAGTTGTGGGAGCAGATACGCAGTATTTT.

This rearrangement joins TRBV5-5 to TRBJ2-3; 10 bases are a match to TRBD1. V shed 4 bases and J 2 bases; nucleotides not matched to a gene: 7. Germline CDR1 reads SGHKS; CDR2 reads YYEKEE (reference sequence). The CDR3 runs 16 residues. In nucleotides, the CDR3 is TGTGCCAGCAGCCAAGGGACAGGGGCCCTCACAGATACGCAGTATTTT. Protein product: CASSQGTGALTDTQYF.

The chain employs TRBV21-1 and TRBJ2-7; the D segment call TRBD2 is taken from the table without a DNA check. TRBV21-1 counts as a pseudogene. The CDR3 length is 22 residues. This CDR3 is CASSKGFGWRTTTQPGSYEQYF. The CDR3 nucleotides read TGTGCCAGCAGCAAAGGTTTCGGGTGGAGGACTACCACCCAACCGGGCTCCTACGAGCAGTACTTC.

The genes are TRBV27 and TRBJ2-7; TRBD1 aligns across 7 bases. The CDR3 spans 16 residues. CDR1 is MNHEY, CDR2 SMNVEV, per germline (reference sequence). With V trimmed by 5 bases and J by 2 bases, 12 bases remained unmatched. The CDR3 loop is CASSPNPYRGAYEQYF. The DNA of the CDR3 is TGTGCCAGCAGTCCCAACCCCTACAGGGGAGCCTACGAGCAGTACTTC.

The count of this clone is one. The CDR3 bases are TGTGCCAGCAGCACACAGGGTTCCACTGAAGCTTTCTTT. Translating it yields CASSTQGSTEAFF. The chain has TRBV7-2 and TRBJ1-1; D is perhaps TRBD1 (6 bases). The CDR3 totals 13 residues. Trimming took off 5 bases at V and 4 bases at J, with 11 bases between the two ends. CDR1 SGHTA and CDR2 FQGNSA come from the germline V gene.

The V and J genes are TRBV10-3 and TRBJ2-6; possible D gene TRBD2, 5 bases. V was shortened by 7 bases and J by 12 bases, with 13 bases between the two germline ends. The CDR3 is made up of 12 amino acids. Looked up from germline, CDR1 is ENHRY and CDR2 is SYGVKD. CDR3 nucleotide sequence: TGTGCCATCACCAGTGAGGGTGGCGTCCTGACTTTC. It encodes CAITSEGGVLTF.

The chain is built from TRBV14 and TRBJ1-1; D is undetermined. Between the trimmed V and J ends, which lost 4 bases and 1 base, there was a span of 13 bases. Germline-derived CDR1 and CDR2 are SGHDN and FVKESK. The CDR3 sequence is 15 residues long. CDR3 DNA: TGTGCCAGCAGCCTCATGGCCGTTTGGAACACTGAAGCTTTCTTT. Translating gives CASSLMAVWNTEAFF.

The table lists this clone with a count of one. The rearrangement links TRBV19 to TRBJ2-7; no firm D call. The germline V gene encodes CDR1 LNHDA and CDR2 SQIVND (reference sequence). Trimming took 5 bases from V and 1 from J, leaving 9 bases between them. There are 13 residues in the CDR3. The CDR3 sequence is CASSSLGSYEQYF. Written as DNA, the CDR3 is TGTGCCAGTAGTTCCCTGGGGTCCTACGAGCAGTACTTC.

CDR3 amino acids: CASSQDTSTDTQYF. The CDR3 DNA is TGCGCCAGCAGCCAGGACACTAGCACAGATACGCAGTATTTT. This rearrangement joins TRBV5-1 to TRBJ2-3, with D tentatively TRBD1 (5 bases). From germline, CDR1 is SGHRS and CDR2 YFSETQ. Trimming shortened V by 4 bases and J by 0 bases, and 9 bases separated the two germline ends. This CDR3 region has 14 residues.

V and J are TRBV5-1 and TRBJ1-1; TRBD1 might be the D (6 bases). Trimming shortened V by 3 bases and J by 4 bases, and 13 bases separated the two germline ends. The CDR3 runs 14 residues. Germline V gives CDR1 SGHRS, CDR2 YFSETQ. The CDR3 region is CASSYGGGGTEAFF. CDR3 nucleotides: TGCGCCAGCAGCTACGGAGGGGGGGGCACTGAAGCTTTCTTT.